Here is one T cell receptor beta chain with its context. This clonotype was seen at least ten times. Which antigen it targets is not known. Base qualities are not recorded, but no much larger clone differs from it by a single base. The CDR3, from cysteine to phenylalanine, totals 18 residues. The kept DNA is CDR3 alone, 54 bases in frame from the first base. Via the germline V gene, CDR1 is MNHEY and CDR2 SVGAGI. Clipping removes 1 base from V and 5 bases from J, with 13 as the unmatched junction base count. This record comes from a study of neurological immune-mediated disorders (dated 2019 in TCRdb). Describing the broader study: Using UMI-based sequencing, the study compared peripheral blood TCR-beta repertoires from patients with HTLV-I-associated myelopathy (HAM/TSP), patients with multiple sclerosis, and healthy controls. Longitudinal samples, technical triplicates and paired sorted CD4+ and CD8+ T-cell subsets, alongside PBMC samples, were included among the roughly 97 TCR-beta libraries. The cohort comprised about 70 subjects: around 15 HAM/TSP patients, 34 multiple sclerosis patients and around 20 healthy controls.

Results the study describes overall, beyond this receptor: Across subjects, expanded clones never shared an identical CDR3 amino acid sequence, which suggests that the TCR-beta repertoires in every group were private. TCR clonal expansion was highest in HAM/TSP patients and lowest in MS patients, with MS patients falling below even healthy controls.

The healthy controls were volunteers from blood banks in Maryland, USA. For the sorted-subset TCR libraries, the starting material was over 750,000 sorted CD4+ or CD8+ T cells. Peripheral blood was subjected to Ficoll-Hypaque density gradient centrifugation to isolate PBMCs, which were then cryopreserved in liquid nitrogen. Paired sorted CD4+ and CD8+ subsets came from healthy controls, HAM/TSP patients and MS patients. cDNA synthesis used template-switch 5'RACE with a primer carrying a 10-nucleotide random unique molecular identifier tagging each TCR transcript. Each sequencing run produced over 180 million TCR-beta sequences covering 15-18 subjects. Total RNA was extracted with the RNeasy kit. The KAPA Real-time Library Amplification kit was used to amplify TCR-beta VDJ regions with primers for the TCR constant region and the 5'RACE anchor. Sample indexes and Illumina adaptors were added in a first PCR, and a second PCR then increased library yield. The roughly 650 bp TCR product was size-selected on a 2% E-gel SizeSelection system after Ampure bead purification. Before pooling, library quality was assessed on a Bioanalyzer, concentration was determined with Qubit, and library quantification was performed with the Kapa Library Quantification kit. An Illumina HiSeq 2500 was used to sequence the libraries paired-end at 2 x 150 bp. To increase sequence diversity, 25-30% phiX was spiked into each library pool. As for how the authors treated the data: The quality-filtered reads were processed with the UMI-based MiGEC pipeline, whose error correction step removed more than 75% of the raw TCR sequences. VDJ genes were aligned to IMGT germline references, and clonotypes were defined by unique CDR3 amino acid sequence plus V-J genes. VDJtools evaluated clonal expansion, Shannon diversity and CDR3 relatedness (CalcPairwiseDistances, ClusterSamples); CLCbio workbench built phylogenetic trees. Using coefficient-of-variation modelling across technical triplicates, the study counted a clone as expanded if it had at least 8 unique UMIs. Through fastp at Q25 and MiXCR, TCRdb rebuilt clones from the public reads, retaining in-frame beta chains. Identical CDR3 protein sequences are pooled into one entry, listed with their most common genes and DNA. These V and J calls rely on TCRdb rather than the paper's analysis. The sample contains around 20,000 distinct CDR3 sequences, approximately 6.2% of them found a single time. Jointly, the top ten make up less than 55% of the sample.

This TCR came from a man between 18 and 35 years old in good health. The chain is assembled from TRBV6-5 and TRBJ2-1; TRBD2 lines up with 8 middle nucleotides. The source material was CD8+ T cells from blood. The CDR3 region: CASSYYPPLAGYHNEQFF. At the DNA level, the sequence is TGTGCCAGCAGTTACTATCCCCCGCTAGCGGGTTACCACAATGAGCAGTTCTTC.